This is a list of T cell receptor beta chains from one sample in a study of cytomegalovirus exposure and HLA in healthy donors. Assay used: immunoSEQ multiplex PCR; TCRdb lists only in-frame clones, some missing. The profile covers 150,000 to 200,000 clones, with roughly 78% appearing a single time and 0.65% to 0.75% taken by the ten largest. What was sequenced was PBMCs. The origin of the receptors is a boy between 5 and 17 years old in good health and CMV-seronegative. The CDR3 runs from the conserved cysteine through the conserved F or W. The D gene is left open where the match is weak. Clone size is shown for a subset of rows, as once, few, many or a class of expanded clone.

18	TRBJ2-1	TRBD2	-	TRBV7-8	TGTGCCAGCAGCTTTCAGACTAGCGGGGGGCCGCCTTACAATGAGCAGTTCTTC	CASSFQTSGGPPYNEQFF
15	TRBJ2-3	TRBD1	few	TRBV6-4	TGTGCCAGCAGCCCTGAGTCAGGGGGCTCAGATACGCAGTATTTT	CASSPESGGSDTQYF
16	TRBJ2-7	TRBD1	once	TRBV6-6	TGTGCCAGCAGCCAAAACCGGGGACAGGGGTCCTACGAGCAGTACTTC	CASSQNRGQGSYEQYF
15	TRBJ2-1	TRBD2	-	TRBV19	TGTGCCAGTATTCTGACTAGCGGGGGCTACAATGAGCAGTTCTTC	CASILTSGGYNEQFF
14	TRBJ2-7	-	-	TRBV7-2	TGTGCCAGCAGCACACAGGGTCAATTCTACGAGCAGTACTTC	CASSTQGQFYEQYF
14	TRBJ1-1	-	-	TRBV19	TGTGCCAGTATCTACAGGGCTGGGGACACTGAAGCTTTCTTT	CASIYRAGDTEAFF
14	TRBJ1-2	-	few	TRBV5-5	TGTGCCAGCAGCCCCGGGGCAGGGGCCTATGGCTACACCTTC	CASSPGAGAYGYTF
17	TRBJ2-3	TRBD2	-	TRBV4-3	TGCGCCAGCAGCCTCTCCCCTCTAGCGGGAGGGATGGATACGCAGTATTTT	CASSLSPLAGGMDTQYF
15	TRBJ1-6	TRBD1	-	TRBV6-5	TGTGCCAGCAGTGCCGACAGGGGGCCTAATTCACCCCTCCACTTT	CASSADRGPNSPLHF
15	TRBJ1-5	TRBD1	-	TRBV11-3	TGTGCCAGCAGCTCGGGGGACAGGGGCGTTCAGCCCCAGCATTTT	CASSSGDRGVQPQHF
13	TRBJ2-7	TRBD1	few	TRBV30	TGTGCCTGGAGGGACAGGTACGCGTACGAGCAGTACTTC	CAWRDRYAYEQYF
17	TRBJ2-3	TRBD1	-	TRBV5-6	TGTGCCAGCAGCCCAGAGACAGGGATTTTTGGAAGGGATACGCAGTATTTT	CASSPETGIFGRDTQYF
14	TRBJ1-2	TRBD1	-	TRBV6-1	TGTGCCAGCAGTTTAGACAGGGGGGTACGTGGCTACACCTTC	CASSLDRGVRGYTF
19	TRBJ1-3	TRBD1	-	TRBV27	TGTGCCAGCAGTTTGACCCCGCTGCGGGAGGGGGCGATTGGAAACACCATATATTTT	CASSLTPLREGAIGNTIYF
14	TRBJ2-1	-	-	TRBV19	TGTGCCAGTAGTATAGACTCGGGGTACAATGAGCAGTTCTTC	CASSIDSGYNEQFF
15	TRBJ2-7	-	-	TRBV11-2	TGTGCCAGCAGCTACGATGTAATTTCGGGTTACGAGCAGTACTTC	CASSYDVISGYEQYF
15	TRBJ2-7	-	-	TRBV5-1	TGCGCCAGCAACGTCATCCCCGGGGTGGGCTACGAGCAGTACTTC	CASNVIPGVGYEQYF
18	TRBJ1-1	TRBD1	-	TRBV7-8	TGTGCCAGCAGCCCACGAGACAGGGGATCAGTTATGAACACTGAAGCTTTCTTT	CASSPRDRGSVMNTEAFF
14	TRBJ1-1	TRBD1	-	TRBV30	TGTGCCTGGAGTGTGTCGGCAGGGGGTTCTGAAGCTTTCTTT	CAWSVSAGGSEAFF
16	TRBJ2-5	TRBD2	-	TRBV19	TGTGCCAGTAGTAGAGATGTGCTAGCGGGGGTAGAGACCCAGTACTTC	CASSRDVLAGVETQYF
15	TRBJ2-5	TRBD2	-	TRBV7-2	TGTACCAGCAGCGCTCGGACTAGCGGGATGGAGACCCAGTACTTC	CTSSARTSGMETQYF
14	TRBJ2-7	TRBD2	-	TRBV19	TGTGCCAGTAGTTCGGGACTAGAATCCTACGAGCAGTACTTC	CASSSGLESYEQYF
15	TRBJ2-1	TRBD2	-	TRBV29-1	TGCAGCGTCGCCGTCAGCGGGAGGGCGAACAATGAGCAGTTCTTC	CSVAVSGRANNEQFF
14	TRBJ1-4	-	-	TRBV27	TGTGCCAGCAGGGTGAGGGCAGGAGTTGAAAAACTGTTTTTT	CASRVRAGVEKLFF
16	TRBJ2-5	-	-	TRBV4-3	TGCGCCAGCAGCCGAGATCGACGAGGGGGTAGAGAGACCCAGTACTTC	CASSRDRRGGRETQYF
15	TRBJ1-3	TRBD1	-	TRBV19	TGTGCCAGTAGTATAGACAGGGGGCCTGGAAACACCATATATTTT	CASSIDRGPGNTIYF
17	TRBJ2-1	-	-	TRBV10-3	TGTGCCATCAGTTTAACAGGGAACAGGAGCTCCTACAATGAGCAGTTCTTC	CAISLTGNRSSYNEQFF
14	TRBJ2-7	TRBD1	once	TRBV19	TGTGCCAGTAGCAGACAGGGGACCTCCTACGAGCAGTACTTC	CASSRQGTSYEQYF
12	TRBJ1-1	-	-	TRBV9	TGTGCCAGCAGCGCGTGGAACACTGAAGCTTTCTTT	CASSAWNTEAFF